This TCR beta chain comes out of a study of T cell responses to AZD1222 COVID-19 vaccine. Study-wide findings and caveats: Repertoire sampling was restricted to post-peak T cell response timepoints.

The protocol was immunoSEQ multiplex PCR, while the TCRdb copy is restricted to in-frame clones and leaves out a portion. The sample lists 90,000 to 150,000 clones; roughly 86% were seen once. Analysis merged second doses at about 4 or about 12 weeks. V was cut by 0 bases and J by 9 bases, with 13 bases left in between. The CDR3 consists of 15 residues. The germline gives CDR1 SGHRS, CDR2 YFSETQ. This clone was observed a few times. Its antigen is not identified. The chain couples TRBV5-1 to TRBJ1-6, with a tentative D call TRBD1 (6 bases). This TCR was recovered from an adult who received the AZD1222 COVID-19 vaccine. Sequencing used peripheral blood, obtained 28 days after the second AZD1222 dose. CDR3 loop: CASSLGAGAGSPLHF. The CDR3 DNA reads as TGCGCCAGCAGCTTGGGGGCAGGGGCAGGTTCACCCCTCCACTTT.